These 5 T cell receptor beta chains came from one sample sequenced in a study of cytomegalovirus exposure and HLA in healthy donors. PCR used 60 Vbeta primers and 13 Jbeta primers. Only in-frame clones appear in the TCRdb table, and some are missing; sequencing was by immunoSEQ multiplex PCR. The sample holds 100,000 to 150,000 clones, roughly 80% seen once. The material sequenced was PBMCs. These receptors were collected from a woman aged 60 to 75 in good health and CMV-seronegative.

This sequence joins TRBV7-9 and TRBJ2-6, with D hard to call. Per the germline V gene, CDR1 is SEHNR and CDR2 is FQNEAQ (reference sequence). V was cut by 1 base and J by 4 bases, with 5 bases left in between. This CDR3 comprises 14 residues. CDR3 sequence (DNA): TGTGCCAGCAGCTTAGGGGCAGGGGCCAACGTCCTGACTTTC. Encoded protein: CASSLGAGANVLTF.

This clone has a single count. This chain connects TRBV2 to TRBJ1-2, with 8 bases fitting TRBD1. The trim removed 5 bases at V and 6 bases at J, leaving 8 bases unmatched. Germline V gene sequence: CDR1 SNHLY, CDR2 FYNNEI. This CDR3 region has 14 residues. The CDR3: CASSKRSGGDGYTF. DNA for the CDR3: TGTGCCAGCAGTAAGAGGTCAGGGGGCGATGGCTACACCTTC. Full variable domain (outside the CDR3, taken from reference TRBV2 and TRBJ1-2): EPEVTQTPSHQVTQMGQEVILRCVPISNHLYFYWYRQILGQKVEFLVSFYNNEISEKSEIFDDQFSVERPDGSNFTLKIRSTKLEDSAMYFCASSKRSGGDGYTFGSGTRLTVV.

This clone was recorded only once. This rearrangement joins TRBV28 to TRBJ2-2; TRBD1 might be the D (5 bases). Germline CDR1 is MDHEN and CDR2 is SYDVKM. Trimming pared 7 bases from V and 1 base from J, leaving 34 bases between. This CDR3 has 22 residues. The CDR3 DNA is TGTGCCAGCACCCTTGGGGCCGCCGGCCGAACAACCCCAGGGAAGAACACCGGGGAGCTGTTTTTT. This codes for CASTLGAAGRTTPGKNTGELFF.

On this clone: Germline and junction disagree at one end, which may indicate a read error. The sample contains more than one DNA sequence encoding this CDR3. The rearrangement joins TRBV7-8 to TRBJ2-7; TRBD2 matches at 7 bases. Looked up from germline, CDR1 is SGHVS and CDR2 is FQNEAQ. The CDR3 runs to 14 residues. CDR3 sequence (DNA): TGCGCCAGCAGCCTGCGGGAGACCACCTACGAGCAGTACTTC. It translates to CASSLRETTYEQYF.

The table lists this clone with a few counts. The chain uses TRBV5-1 and TRBJ1-2, with 8 bases fitting TRBD1. CDR1 and CDR2 from the germline V gene are SGHRS and YFSETQ. This CDR3 spans 14 amino acids. J gave up 4 bases and V 4 bases, and 6 bases lay outside the gene matches. CDR3 loop: CASSARGRFYGYTF. CDR3 coding DNA: TGCGCCAGCAGCGCCAGGGGGCGCTTCTATGGCTACACCTTC. The whole variable domain, remainder taken from reference TRBV5-1 and TRBJ1-2, is KAGVTQTPRYLIKTRGQQVTLSCSPISGHRSVSWYQQTPGQGLQFLFEYFSETQRNKGNFPGRFSGRQFSNSRSEMNVSTLELGDSALYLCASSARGRFYGYTFGSGTRLTVV.